Shown below are 17 T cell receptor beta chains from a single sample sequenced in a study of technical replicates of blood from a few donors. TCRdb's table, derived via immunoSEQ multiplex PCR, lists solely in-frame clones and lacks some. Of roughly 50,000 clones in the sample, 80% to 95% were seen once. The specimen was PBMCs. All receptors come from a human donor in good health. Some clones in this sample may be carry-over from other donors' samples.

V usage is TRBV6-4 and J usage is TRBJ2-1; 8 positions match TRBD2. V lost 6 bases and J lost 0; bases outside the gene matches: 4. The germline gives CDR1 MRHNA, CDR2 SNTAGT. The CDR3 totals 15 residues. CDR3 bases: TGTGCCAGCAGCCCGACTAGCGTCTCCTACAATGAGCAGTTCTTC. Protein: CASSPTSVSYNEQFF.

V gene TRBV6-5 combines with J gene TRBJ1-2; 9 bases are a match to TRBD1. Looked up from germline, CDR1 is MNHEY and CDR2 is SVGAGI. The CDR3 extends over 13 amino acids. The J segment lost 8 bases and the V segment lost 4 bases, leaving 5 bases of the junction unmatched. The CDR3 loop is CASSSGQGRGYTF. CDR3 in DNA: TGTGCCAGCAGTTCCGGACAGGGGCGAGGCTACACCTTC.

The chain uses TRBV7-9 and TRBJ2-5; the D gene is possibly TRBD1 (5 bases). The CDR3 covers 14 residues. V lost 6 bases to trimming and J lost 5 bases, with 16 bases between them. In germline, CDR1 is SEHNR, CDR2 FQNEAQ (reference sequence). CDR3 sequence (DNA): TGTGCCAGCAGTCACCCTAGGGGCTGGGAGACCCAGTACTTC. It translates to CASSHPRGWETQYF.

The chain recombines TRBV27 with TRBJ2-3, with 13 bases identical to TRBD2. J gave up 1 base and V 5 bases, and 6 bases lay outside the gene matches. The CDR3 is 17 residues long. Per germline, CDR1 MNHEY and CDR2 SMNVEV (reference sequence). The CDR3 loop reads CASSTLAGGRGTDTQYF. CDR3 coding DNA: TGTGCCAGCAGTACACTAGCGGGAGGGCGGGGCACAGATACGCAGTATTTT.

The CDR3 nucleotides read TGTGCCAGCTCACCCTACGGACAGGGTATAACTGAAGCTTTCTTT. It specifies CASSPYGQGITEAFF. The chain uses TRBV18 and TRBJ1-1; 8 positions match TRBD1. V gave up 3 bases and J gave up 5 bases; unmatched junction bases: 8. The CDR3 is 15 amino acids. Germline lookup yields CDR1 KGHSH and CDR2 LQKENI.

The CDR3 loop reads CASRTGGRATNEKLFF. The CDR3 DNA sequence: TGCGCCAGCAGGACAGGGGGTAGGGCAACTAATGAAAAACTGTTTTTT. The chain is built from TRBV5-1 and TRBJ1-4, with TRBD1 matching over 9 bases. This CDR3 is 16 amino acids long. Looked up from germline, CDR1 is SGHRS and CDR2 is YFSETQ. The V segment lost 5 bases and the J segment 0 bases; nucleotides outside the gene matches: 5.

The CDR3 spells CASSLSRTTGELFF. As DNA, the CDR3 is TGTGCCAGCAGTCTCTCTAGGACTACCGGGGAGCTGTTTTTT. The chain joins TRBV7-7 to TRBJ2-2, with D perhaps matching TRBD2 (5 bases). Germline assignment: CDR1 SSHAT and CDR2 FNYEAQ (reference sequence). The CDR3 runs 14 residues. V lost 6 bases and J lost 5, with 13 bases in between.

V is TRBV5-4 and J is TRBJ2-5; D may be TRBD2 (6 bases). Germline values: CDR1 SGHNT, CDR2 YYREEE (reference sequence). Trimming pared 4 bases from V and 6 bases from J, leaving 22 bases between. The CDR3 runs to 16 residues. The DNA for the CDR3 is TGTGCCAGCAGCCGGACGGGACTCATGGTATCGAAGACCCAGTACTTC. Amino acid sequence: CASSRTGLMVSKTQYF.

The chain couples TRBV13 to TRBJ1-2; the D gene is possibly TRBD1 (5 bases). This CDR3 contains 13 residues. Germline CDR1 is PRHDT and CDR2 is FYEKMQ (reference sequence). Trimming took 2 bases from V and 2 from J, leaving 6 bases between them. This CDR3 reads CASSLPGNYGYTF. The CDR3 DNA reads as TGTGCCAGCAGCTTACCAGGGAACTATGGCTACACCTTC.

V usage is TRBV2 and J usage is TRBJ1-1; D uncertain. Germline assignment: CDR1 SNHLY and CDR2 FYNNEI. With 8 bases removed from V and 0 bases from J, the gap between germline ends came to 13 bases. The CDR3 extends over 14 amino acids. The CDR3 here is CASYQMFMNTEAFF. DNA for the CDR3: TGTGCCAGCTATCAGATGTTCATGAACACTGAAGCTTTCTTT.

The chain combines TRBV7-2 with TRBJ2-3; D gene uncertain. Germline V lookup: CDR1 SGHTA, CDR2 FQGNSA. This CDR3 has 14 residues. The V and J ends lost 1 base and 1 base respectively, with 6 bases between them. CDR3 sequence reads: CASSLDPGTDTQYF. The CDR3 DNA reads as TGTGCCAGCAGCTTAGATCCAGGCACAGATACGCAGTATTTT.

The chain uses TRBV13 and TRBJ2-3, with 7 bases fitting TRBD2. This CDR3 has 15 residues. The germline V gene encodes CDR1 PRHDT and CDR2 FYEKMQ (reference sequence). J lost 5 bases, V lost 1 base, and 6 bases had no gene match. In DNA, the CDR3 is TGTGCCAGCAGCTTAGTCGCGGGAGCCCTAGATACGCAGTATTTT. It yields the protein CASSLVAGALDTQYF.

The CDR3: CASSLWDNYEQYF. The DNA for the CDR3 is TGTGCCAGCAGTTTATGGGACAACTACGAGCAGTACTTC. The V gene is TRBV27, the J gene TRBJ2-7; tentatively, D is TRBD1 (6 bases). This CDR3 region has 13 residues. Germline V lookup: CDR1 MNHEY, CDR2 SMNVEV (reference sequence). V was clipped by 1 base and J by 3 bases, with 7 bases between them.

This chain links TRBV18 with TRBJ1-6, with D possibly TRBD1 on 6 matching bases. Trimming left V 3 bases short and J 7 bases short, with 13 bases between. The CDR3 has 15 residues. Germline V gene lookup returns CDR1 KGHSH and CDR2 LQKENI. The CDR3 sequence: CASSPNRDTNSPLHF. DNA for the CDR3: TGTGCCAGCTCACCCAACCGGGACACAAATTCACCCCTCCACTTT.

V is TRBV6-5 and J is TRBJ1-1, with 9 bases that match TRBD1. This CDR3 has 13 amino acids. Germline CDR1 reads MNHEY; CDR2 reads SVGAGI. V was clipped by 8 bases and J by 11 bases; unmatched bases: 12. For the CDR3, the DNA is TGTGCCAGCTGCCGAGGACAGGGGAGTTGGGCTTTCTTT. It yields the protein CASCRGQGSWAFF.

As DNA, the CDR3 is TGTGCCAGCAGTTATCGGACAGGGGGCAACGAGCAGTACTTC. Translating gives CASSYRTGGNEQYF. The chain carries TRBV6-5 and TRBJ2-7, with 11 bases fitting TRBD1. The CDR3 is made up of 14 amino acids. V lost 3 bases, J lost 5 bases, and 3 bases stayed unmatched. Germline V gene data show CDR1 as MNHEY and CDR2 as SVGAGI.

V gene TRBV9 combines with J gene TRBJ1-3; 7 nucleotides align to TRBD1. CDR1 and CDR2 from the germline V gene are SGDLS and YYNGEE. The CDR3 spans 16 residues. The trim removed 3 bases at V and 6 bases at J, leaving 12 bases unmatched. This CDR3 is CASSATTGYTKNTIYF. CDR3 DNA sequence: TGTGCCAGCAGCGCCACGACAGGGTACACGAAAAACACCATATATTTT.